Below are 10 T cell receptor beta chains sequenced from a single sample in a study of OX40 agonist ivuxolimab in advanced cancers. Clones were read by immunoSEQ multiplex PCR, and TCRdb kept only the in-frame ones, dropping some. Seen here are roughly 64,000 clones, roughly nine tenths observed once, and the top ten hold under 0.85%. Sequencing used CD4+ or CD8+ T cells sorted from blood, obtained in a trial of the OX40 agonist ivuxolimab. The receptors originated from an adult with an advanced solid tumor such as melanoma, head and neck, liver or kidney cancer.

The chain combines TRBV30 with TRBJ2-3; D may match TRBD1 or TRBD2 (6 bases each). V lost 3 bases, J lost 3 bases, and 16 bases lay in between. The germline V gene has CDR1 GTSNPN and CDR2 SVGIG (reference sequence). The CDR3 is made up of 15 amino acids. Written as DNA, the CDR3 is TGTGCCTGGAGGGACTTTGGGGGGCGGACAGATACGCAGTATTTT. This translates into CAWRDFGGRTDTQYF.

The DNA for the CDR3 is TGTGCCAGCAGCGAAAGGACGGCGAACACTGAAGCTTTCTTT. Residues: CASSERTANTEAFF. The chain joins TRBV5-4 to TRBJ1-1; D is ambiguous. Germline-derived CDR1 and CDR2 are SGHNT and YYREEE (reference sequence). The CDR3 spans 14 residues. Trimming took off 4 bases at V and 1 base at J, with 11 bases between the two ends. Based on the CDR3 plus reference TRBV5-4 and TRBJ1-1, the full variable domain is ETGVTQSPTHLIKTRGQQVTLRCSSQSGHNTVSWYQQALGQGPQFIFQYYREEENGRGNFPPRFSGLQFPNYSSELNVNALELDDSALYLCASSERTANTEAFFGQGTRLTVV.

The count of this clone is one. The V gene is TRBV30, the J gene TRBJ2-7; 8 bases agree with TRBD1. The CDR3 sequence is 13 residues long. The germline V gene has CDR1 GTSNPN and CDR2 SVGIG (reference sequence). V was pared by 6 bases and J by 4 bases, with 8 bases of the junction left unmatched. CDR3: CACTRDRLYEQYF. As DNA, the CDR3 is TGTGCCTGTACCCGGGACAGGCTATACGAGCAGTACTTC.

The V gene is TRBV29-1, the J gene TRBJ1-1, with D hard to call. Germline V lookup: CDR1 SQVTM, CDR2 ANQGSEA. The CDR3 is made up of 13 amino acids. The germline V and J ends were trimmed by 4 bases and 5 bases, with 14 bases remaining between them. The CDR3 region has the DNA TGCAGCGTTGTAATTCAGCAAGGGACTGAAGCTTTCTTT. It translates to CSVVIQQGTEAFF. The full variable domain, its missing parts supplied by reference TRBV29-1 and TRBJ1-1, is SAVISQKPSRDICQRGTSLTIQCQVDSQVTMMFWYRQQPGQSLTLIATANQGSEATYESGFVIDKFPISRPNLTFSTLTVSNMSPEDSSIYLCSVVIQQGTEAFFGQGTRLTVV.

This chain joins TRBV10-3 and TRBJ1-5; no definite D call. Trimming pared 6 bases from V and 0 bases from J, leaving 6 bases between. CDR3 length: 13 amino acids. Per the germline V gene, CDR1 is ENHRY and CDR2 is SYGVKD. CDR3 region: CAIRDGSNQPQHF. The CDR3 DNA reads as TGTGCCATCAGGGACGGTAGCAATCAGCCCCAGCATTTT.

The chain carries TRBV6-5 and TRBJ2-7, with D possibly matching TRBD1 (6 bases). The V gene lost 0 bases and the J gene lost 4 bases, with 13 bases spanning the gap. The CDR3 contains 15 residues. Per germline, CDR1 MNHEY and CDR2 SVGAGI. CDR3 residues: CASSYSLRGEYEQYF. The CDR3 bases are TGTGCCAGCAGTTACTCACTCAGGGGAGAATACGAGCAGTACTTC.

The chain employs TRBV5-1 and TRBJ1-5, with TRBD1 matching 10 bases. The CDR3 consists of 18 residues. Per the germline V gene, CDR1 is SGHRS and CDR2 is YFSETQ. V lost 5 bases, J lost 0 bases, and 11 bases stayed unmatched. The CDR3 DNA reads TGCGCCAGCAGTCCCAGCCCGACAGGGGGCTATAGCAATCAGCCCCAGCATTTT. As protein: CASSPSPTGGYSNQPQHF.

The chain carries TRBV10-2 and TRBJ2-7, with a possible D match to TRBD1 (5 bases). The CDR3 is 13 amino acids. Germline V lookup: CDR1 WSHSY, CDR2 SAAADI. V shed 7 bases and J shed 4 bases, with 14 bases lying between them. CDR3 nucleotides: TGCGCCAGCACACCCCAGGGTGGGTACGAGCAGTACTTC. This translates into CASTPQGGYEQYF.

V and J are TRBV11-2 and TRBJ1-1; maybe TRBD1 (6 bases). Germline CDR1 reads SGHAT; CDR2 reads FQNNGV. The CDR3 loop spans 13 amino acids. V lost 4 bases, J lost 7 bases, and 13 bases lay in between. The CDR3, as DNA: TGTGCCAGCAGCTCGAATTTACAGGGTGAAGCTTTCTTT. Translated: CASSSNLQGEAFF.

CDR3: CASSRDRPTEQYF. CDR3 nucleotides: TGTGCCAGCAGCCGGGACCGACCTACCGAGCAGTACTTC. The chain joins TRBV5-4 to TRBJ2-7; D possibly matches TRBD1 or TRBD2 (5 bases each). V was clipped by 4 bases and J by 6 bases, with 14 bases between them. This CDR3 spans 13 amino acids. Germline-derived CDR1 and CDR2 are SGHNT and YYREEE (reference sequence).